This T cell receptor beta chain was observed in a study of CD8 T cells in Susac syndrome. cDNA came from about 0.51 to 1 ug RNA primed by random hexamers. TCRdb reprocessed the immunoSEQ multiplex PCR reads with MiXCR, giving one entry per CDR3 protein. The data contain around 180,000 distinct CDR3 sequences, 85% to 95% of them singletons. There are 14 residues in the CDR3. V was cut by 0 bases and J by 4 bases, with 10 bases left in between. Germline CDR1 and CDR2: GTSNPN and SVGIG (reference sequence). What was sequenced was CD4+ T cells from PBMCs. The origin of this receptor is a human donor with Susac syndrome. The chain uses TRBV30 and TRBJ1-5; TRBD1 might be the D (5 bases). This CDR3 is CAWSVRQGNQPQHF. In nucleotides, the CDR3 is TGTGCCTGGAGTGTAAGGCAGGGTAATCAGCCCCAGCATTTT. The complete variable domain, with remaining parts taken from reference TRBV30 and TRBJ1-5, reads SQTIHQWPATLVQPVGSPLSLECTVEGTSNPNLYWYRQAAGRGLQLLFYSVGIGQISSEVPQNLSASRPQDRQFILSSKKLLLSDSGFYLCAWSVRQGNQPQHFGDGTRLSIL.